A selection of T cell receptor beta chains follows, all from one sample in a study of blood T cell repertoires in COVID-19. The repertoire was sequenced with immunoSEQ multiplex PCR; TCRdb's copy has only in-frame clones and lacks some. The profile shows 150,000 to 180,000 clones, 84% of them singletons. Input material: peripheral blood. These receptors all stem from a woman aged 45-65 years with acute or convalescent COVID-19. The CDR3 runs from the conserved cysteine through the conserved F or W. Each record gives: D gene, V gene, J gene, CDR3 protein. A D gene is named only where the DNA matches it firmly.

D gene: TRBD2
V gene: TRBV5-1
J gene: TRBJ2-3
CDR3 protein: CASSPASGGGDTQYF

D gene: TRBD2
V gene: TRBV6-5
J gene: TRBJ2-7
CDR3 protein: CASRLALGSYEQYF

D gene: -
V gene: TRBV3-1/TRBV3-2
J gene: TRBJ1-1
CDR3 protein: CASSQAGEAFF

D gene: TRBD2
V gene: TRBV28
J gene: TRBJ2-7
CDR3 protein: CASSLRLAGVGEQYF

D gene: TRBD1
V gene: TRBV7-2
J gene: TRBJ1-5
CDR3 protein: CASSPQGGPQHF

D gene: -
V gene: TRBV18
J gene: TRBJ1-1
CDR3 protein: CASSLDLNTEAFF

D gene: -
V gene: TRBV11-1
J gene: TRBJ1-1
CDR3 protein: CASSLTRADTEAFF

D gene: -
V gene: TRBV4-2
J gene: TRBJ2-7
CDR3 protein: CASSQEWSAGGGFYEQYF

D gene: TRBD2
V gene: TRBV6-2/TRBV6-3
J gene: TRBJ2-3
CDR3 protein: CASSPSGGASDTQYF

D gene: -
V gene: TRBV28
J gene: TRBJ1-5
CDR3 protein: CATTTGNQPQHF

D gene: TRBD1
V gene: TRBV20-1
J gene: TRBJ1-3
CDR3 protein: CSASRPGQGTGNTIYF

D gene: TRBD2
V gene: TRBV6-2/TRBV6-3
J gene: TRBJ2-7
CDR3 protein: CASSYELAGEAHYF

D gene: -
V gene: TRBV5-4
J gene: TRBJ1-1
CDR3 protein: CASSLPGPENTEAFF

D gene: -
V gene: TRBV10-3
J gene: TRBJ2-3
CDR3 protein: CAISGVLGAAEYTDTQYF

D gene: -
V gene: TRBV27
J gene: TRBJ1-2
CDR3 protein: CASSLLSGNGHGYTF

D gene: TRBD1
V gene: TRBV27
J gene: TRBJ2-1
CDR3 protein: CASSFLGGRDEQFF

D gene: -
V gene: TRBV5-5
J gene: TRBJ1-4
CDR3 protein: CASSGSVARANEKLFF

D gene: TRBD1
V gene: TRBV4-2
J gene: TRBJ2-7
CDR3 protein: CASSQDRDRWSYEQYF

D gene: TRBD1
V gene: TRBV6-4
J gene: TRBJ1-2
CDR3 protein: CASSESGTGAPNYGYTF

D gene: -
V gene: TRBV2
J gene: TRBJ1-2
CDR3 protein: CASSEGAGVFRDTF

D gene: -
V gene: TRBV4-2
J gene: TRBJ1-4
CDR3 protein: CASSQEASSGNGLFF

D gene: -
V gene: TRBV9
J gene: TRBJ2-7
CDR3 protein: CASSPGHSTDEQYF

D gene: TRBD1
V gene: TRBV28
J gene: TRBJ1-2
CDR3 protein: CASSLRSGAGGILGYTF

D gene: -
V gene: TRBV29-1
J gene: TRBJ2-7
CDR3 protein: CSVGQTYEQYF

D gene: -
V gene: TRBV6-5
J gene: TRBJ1-1
CDR3 protein: CASSFHRDTRGAAFF

D gene: -
V gene: TRBV5-6
J gene: TRBJ2-6
CDR3 protein: CASTQEYTGLVSGANVLTF

D gene: -
V gene: TRBV4-3
J gene: TRBJ2-5
CDR3 protein: CASSQDGTQYF

D gene: -
V gene: TRBV19
J gene: TRBJ2-6
CDR3 protein: CASSIPPRGTSGANVLTF

D gene: TRBD1
V gene: TRBV5-6
J gene: TRBJ2-3
CDR3 protein: CASSPGTGSTDTQYF

D gene: -
V gene: TRBV7-9
J gene: TRBJ2-1
CDR3 protein: CASSHGQNSNEQFF

D gene: -
V gene: TRBV7-2
J gene: TRBJ1-1
CDR3 protein: CASSLASKAFF

D gene: TRBD2
V gene: TRBV5-4
J gene: TRBJ2-5
CDR3 protein: CASSPGTSQETQYF

D gene: -
V gene: TRBV6-5
J gene: TRBJ1-6
CDR3 protein: CASSLYSPLHF

D gene: -
V gene: TRBV29-1
J gene: TRBJ1-2
CDR3 protein: CSVLGGFF

D gene: -
V gene: TRBV25-1
J gene: TRBJ2-7
CDR3 protein: CATRQDLEEQYF

D gene: -
V gene: TRBV9
J gene: TRBJ1-4
CDR3 protein: CASSLTGEVEKLFF

D gene: -
V gene: TRBV4-3
J gene: TRBJ1-4
CDR3 protein: CASSQEGQGRGEWEKLFF

D gene: -
V gene: TRBV5-1
J gene: TRBJ2-7
CDR3 protein: CASSPGGPRGQYF

D gene: -
V gene: TRBV27
J gene: TRBJ1-2
CDR3 protein: CASRRTASANYGYTF

D gene: -
V gene: TRBV13
J gene: TRBJ2-1
CDR3 protein: CASSLVASNEQFF

D gene: TRBD1
V gene: TRBV6-6
J gene: TRBJ1-6
CDR3 protein: CASRAGGSYNSPLHF

D gene: -
V gene: TRBV7-8
J gene: TRBJ2-2
CDR3 protein: CASSPRTGELFF

D gene: -
V gene: TRBV7-9
J gene: TRBJ1-2
CDR3 protein: CASSLATGPYGYTF

D gene: -
V gene: TRBV2
J gene: TRBJ2-7
CDR3 protein: CASSDGLASGGEQYF

D gene: TRBD2
V gene: TRBV7-2
J gene: TRBJ2-1
CDR3 protein: CASSPTSGGAKFNEQFF

D gene: -
V gene: TRBV25-1
J gene: TRBJ1-1
CDR3 protein: CASSEHGGNTEAFF

D gene: -
V gene: TRBV28
J gene: TRBJ1-6
CDR3 protein: CASSFPTPLHF

D gene: TRBD1
V gene: TRBV4-3
J gene: TRBJ1-1
CDR3 protein: CASSQGQGRGEAFF

D gene: TRBD1
V gene: TRBV2
J gene: TRBJ2-7
CDR3 protein: CASKGDRLSEQYF

D gene: -
V gene: TRBV3-1/TRBV3-2
J gene: TRBJ1-1
CDR3 protein: CASSTRDRLAGAFF

D gene: -
V gene: TRBV4-2
J gene: TRBJ2-7
CDR3 protein: CASSPRTDSEQYF

D gene: -
V gene: TRBV5-1
J gene: TRBJ2-3
CDR3 protein: CASSLGLLRGTDTQYF

D gene: TRBD1
V gene: TRBV3-1/TRBV3-2
J gene: TRBJ1-1
CDR3 protein: CASSQPDWTGSSNTEAFF